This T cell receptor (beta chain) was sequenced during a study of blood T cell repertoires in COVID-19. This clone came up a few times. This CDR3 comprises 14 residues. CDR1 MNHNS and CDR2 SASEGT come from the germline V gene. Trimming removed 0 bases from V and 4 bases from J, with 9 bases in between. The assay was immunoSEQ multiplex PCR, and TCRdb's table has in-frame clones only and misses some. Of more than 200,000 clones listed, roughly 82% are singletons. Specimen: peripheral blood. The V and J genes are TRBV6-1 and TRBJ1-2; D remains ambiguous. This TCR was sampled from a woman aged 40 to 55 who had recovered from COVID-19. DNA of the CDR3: TGTGCCAGCAGTGAAGCGGGCTCCTCCTATGGCTACACCTTC. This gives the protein CASSEAGSSYGYTF.